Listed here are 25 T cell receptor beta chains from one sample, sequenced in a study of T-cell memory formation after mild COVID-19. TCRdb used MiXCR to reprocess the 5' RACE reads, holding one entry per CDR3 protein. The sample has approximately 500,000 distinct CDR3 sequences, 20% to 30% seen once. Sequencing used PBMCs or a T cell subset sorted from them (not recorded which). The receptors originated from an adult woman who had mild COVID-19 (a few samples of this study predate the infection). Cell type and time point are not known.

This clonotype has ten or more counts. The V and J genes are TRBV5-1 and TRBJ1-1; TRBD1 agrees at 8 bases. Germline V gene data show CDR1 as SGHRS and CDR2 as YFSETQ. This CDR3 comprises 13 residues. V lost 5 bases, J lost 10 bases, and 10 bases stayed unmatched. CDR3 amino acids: CASSLGTGRAAFF. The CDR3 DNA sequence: TGCGCCAGCAGTCTAGGGACAGGACGTGCAGCTTTCTTT.

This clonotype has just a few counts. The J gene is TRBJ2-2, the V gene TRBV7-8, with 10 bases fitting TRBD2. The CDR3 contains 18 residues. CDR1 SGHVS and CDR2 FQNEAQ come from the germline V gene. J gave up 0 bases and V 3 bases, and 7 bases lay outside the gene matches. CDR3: CASSFGLADIANTGELFF. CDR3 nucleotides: TGTGCCAGCAGCTTCGGACTAGCGGATATCGCGAACACCGGGGAGCTGTTTTTT.

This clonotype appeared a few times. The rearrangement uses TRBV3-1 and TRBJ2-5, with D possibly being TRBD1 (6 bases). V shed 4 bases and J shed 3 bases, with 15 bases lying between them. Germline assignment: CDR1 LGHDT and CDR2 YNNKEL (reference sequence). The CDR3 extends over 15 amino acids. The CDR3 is CASSPRGTTKETQYF. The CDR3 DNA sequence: TGTGCCAGCAGCCCGAGAGGGACAACGAAAGAGACCCAGTACTTC.

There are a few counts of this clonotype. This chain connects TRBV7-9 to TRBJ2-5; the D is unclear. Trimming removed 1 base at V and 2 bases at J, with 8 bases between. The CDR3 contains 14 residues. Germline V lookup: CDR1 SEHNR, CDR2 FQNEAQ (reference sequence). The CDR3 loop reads CASSLVNHQETQYF. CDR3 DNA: TGTGCCAGCAGCTTAGTAAACCATCAAGAGACCCAGTACTTC.

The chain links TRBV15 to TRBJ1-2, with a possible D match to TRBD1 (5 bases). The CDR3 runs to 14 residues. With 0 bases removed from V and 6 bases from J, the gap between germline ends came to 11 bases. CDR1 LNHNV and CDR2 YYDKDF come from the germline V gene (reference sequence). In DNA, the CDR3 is TGTGCCACCAGCAGAGATGAGGGGTCGCATGGCTACACCTTC. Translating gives CATSRDEGSHGYTF.

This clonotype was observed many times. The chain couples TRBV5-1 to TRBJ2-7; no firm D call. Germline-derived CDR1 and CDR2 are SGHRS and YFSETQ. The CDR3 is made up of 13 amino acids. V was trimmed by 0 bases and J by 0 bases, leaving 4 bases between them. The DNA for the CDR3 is TGCGCCAGCAGCTTGGAGGCCTCCTACGAGCAGTACTTC. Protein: CASSLEASYEQYF.

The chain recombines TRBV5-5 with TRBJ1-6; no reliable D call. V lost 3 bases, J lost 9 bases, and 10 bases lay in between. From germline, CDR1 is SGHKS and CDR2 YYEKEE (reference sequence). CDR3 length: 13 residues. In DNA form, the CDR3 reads TGTGCCAGCAGCTCCCAGTGGGGTTCACCCCTCCACTTT. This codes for CASSSQWGSPLHF. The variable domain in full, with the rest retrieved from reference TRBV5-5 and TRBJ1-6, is DAGVTQSPTHLIKTRGQQVTLRCSPISGHKSVSWYQQVLGQGPQFIFQYYEKEERGRGNFPDRFSARQFPNYSSELNVNALLLGDSALYLCASSSQWGSPLHFGNGTRLTVT.

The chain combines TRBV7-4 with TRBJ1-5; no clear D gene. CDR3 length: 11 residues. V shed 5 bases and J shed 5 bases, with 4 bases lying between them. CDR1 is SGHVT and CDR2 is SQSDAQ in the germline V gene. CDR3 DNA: TGTGCCAGCAGCCACGATCAGCCCCAGCATTTT. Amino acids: CASSHDQPQHF. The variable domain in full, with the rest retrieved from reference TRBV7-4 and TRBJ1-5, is GAGVSQSPRYKVAKRGRDVALRCDSISGHVTLYWYRQTLGQGSEVLTYSQSDAQRDKSGRPSGRFSAERPERSVSTLKIQRTEQGDSAVYLCASSHDQPQHFGDGTRLSIL.

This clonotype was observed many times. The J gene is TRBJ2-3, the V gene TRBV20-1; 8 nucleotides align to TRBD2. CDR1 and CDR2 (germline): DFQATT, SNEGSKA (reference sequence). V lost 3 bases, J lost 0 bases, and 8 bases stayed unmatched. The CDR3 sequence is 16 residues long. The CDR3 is CSASPILAASTDTQYF. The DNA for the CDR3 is TGCAGTGCTAGCCCCATACTAGCGGCTAGCACAGATACGCAGTATTTT.

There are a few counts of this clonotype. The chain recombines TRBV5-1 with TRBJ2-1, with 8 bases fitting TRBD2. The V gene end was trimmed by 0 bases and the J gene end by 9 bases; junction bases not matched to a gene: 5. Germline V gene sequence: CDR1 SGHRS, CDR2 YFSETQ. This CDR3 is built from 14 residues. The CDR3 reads CASSLVLAGGEQFF. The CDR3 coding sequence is TGCGCCAGCAGCTTGGTGCTGGCGGGAGGTGAGCAGTTCTTC.

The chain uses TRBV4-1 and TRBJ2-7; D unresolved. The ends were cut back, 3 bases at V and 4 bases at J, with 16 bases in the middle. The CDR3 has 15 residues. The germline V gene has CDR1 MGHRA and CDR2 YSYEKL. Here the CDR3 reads CASSHDQSGGYEQYF. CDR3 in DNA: TGCGCCAGCAGCCATGACCAGTCGGGCGGTTACGAGCAGTACTTC.

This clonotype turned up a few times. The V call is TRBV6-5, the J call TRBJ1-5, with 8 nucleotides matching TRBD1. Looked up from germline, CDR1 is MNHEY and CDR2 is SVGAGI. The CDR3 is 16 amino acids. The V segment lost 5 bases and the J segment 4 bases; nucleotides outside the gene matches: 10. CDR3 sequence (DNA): TGTGCCAGCAGTCCGACAGGGGTCGCCTGGAATCAGCCCCAGCATTTT. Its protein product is CASSPTGVAWNQPQHF.

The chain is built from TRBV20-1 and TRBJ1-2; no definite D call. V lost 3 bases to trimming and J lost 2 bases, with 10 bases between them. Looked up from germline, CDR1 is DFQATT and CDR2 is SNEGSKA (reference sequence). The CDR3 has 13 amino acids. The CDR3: CSASGQANYGYTF. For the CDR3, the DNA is TGCAGTGCTAGCGGTCAGGCAAACTATGGCTACACCTTC.

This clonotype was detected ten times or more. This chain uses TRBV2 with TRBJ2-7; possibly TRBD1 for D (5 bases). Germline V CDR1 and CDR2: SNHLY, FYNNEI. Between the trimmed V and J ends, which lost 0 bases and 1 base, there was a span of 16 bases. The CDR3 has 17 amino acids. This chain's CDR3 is CASSEALAGPRSYEQYF. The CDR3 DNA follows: TGTGCCAGCAGTGAAGCGCTTGCAGGGCCTAGGTCCTACGAGCAGTACTTC.

The CDR3 reads CSARVGPYGTGPQYF. In DNA form, the CDR3 reads TGCAGTGCTAGAGTAGGCCCCTACGGGACAGGGCCGCAGTATTTT. The chain employs TRBV20-1 and TRBJ2-3, with TRBD1 matching 9 bases. The junction had 12 bases not matched to a gene; V was cut back by 1 base and J by 10 bases. The V gene's germline CDR1 is DFQATT and CDR2 SNEGSKA (reference sequence). The CDR3 has 15 residues.

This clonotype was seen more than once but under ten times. DNA for the CDR3: TGTGCCAGTAGTACTCTAGGAAGAGTACGACAAGAGACCCAGTACTTC. Translation gives CASSTLGRVRQETQYF. The chain links TRBV19 to TRBJ2-5, with D unresolved. V lost 4 bases to trimming and J lost 2 bases, with 17 bases between them. The CDR3 is made up of 16 amino acids. Germline assignment: CDR1 LNHDA and CDR2 SQIVND (reference sequence).

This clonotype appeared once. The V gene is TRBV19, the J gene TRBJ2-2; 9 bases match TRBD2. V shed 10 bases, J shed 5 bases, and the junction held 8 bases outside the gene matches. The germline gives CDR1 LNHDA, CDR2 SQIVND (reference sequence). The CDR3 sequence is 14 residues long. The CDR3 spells CATSASGGTGELFF. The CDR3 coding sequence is TGTGCCACCTCGGCAAGCGGGGGGACCGGGGAGCTGTTTTTT.

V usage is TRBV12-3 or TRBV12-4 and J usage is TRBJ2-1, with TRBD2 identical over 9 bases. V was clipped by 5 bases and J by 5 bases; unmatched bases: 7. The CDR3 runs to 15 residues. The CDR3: CASSLRLAEHNEQFF. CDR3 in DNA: TGTGCCAGCAGTCTCCGACTAGCGGAGCACAATGAGCAGTTCTTC.

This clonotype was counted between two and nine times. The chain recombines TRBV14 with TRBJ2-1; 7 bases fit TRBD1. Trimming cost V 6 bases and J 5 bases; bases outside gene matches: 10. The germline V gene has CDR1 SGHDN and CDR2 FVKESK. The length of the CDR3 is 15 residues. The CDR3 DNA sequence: TGTGCCAGCAGGTCGACAGGGACCCTTCACAATGAGCAGTTCTTC. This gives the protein CASRSTGTLHNEQFF.

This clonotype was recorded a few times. The CDR3 protein is CASSQEWSTAADTQYF. CDR3 DNA: TGCGCCAGCAGCCAAGAATGGTCCACGGCGGCAGATACGCAGTATTTT. The chain combines TRBV4-1 with TRBJ2-3; D is unclear. The CDR3 runs 16 residues. In germline, CDR1 is MGHRA, CDR2 YSYEKL. V was cut by 0 bases and J by 4 bases, with 14 bases left in between.

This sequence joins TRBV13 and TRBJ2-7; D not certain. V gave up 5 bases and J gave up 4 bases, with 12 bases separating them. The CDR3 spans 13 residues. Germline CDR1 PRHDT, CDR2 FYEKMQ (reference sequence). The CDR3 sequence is CASSPRADYEQYF. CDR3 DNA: TGTGCCAGCAGCCCAAGGGCCGATTACGAGCAGTACTTC.

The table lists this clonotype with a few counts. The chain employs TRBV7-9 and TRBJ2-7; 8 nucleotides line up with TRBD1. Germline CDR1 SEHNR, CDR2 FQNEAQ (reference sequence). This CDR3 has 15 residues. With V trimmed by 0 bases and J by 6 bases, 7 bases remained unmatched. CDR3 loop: CASSLATGVHGEQYF. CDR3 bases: TGTGCCAGCAGCTTAGCGACAGGGGTACACGGCGAGCAGTACTTC.

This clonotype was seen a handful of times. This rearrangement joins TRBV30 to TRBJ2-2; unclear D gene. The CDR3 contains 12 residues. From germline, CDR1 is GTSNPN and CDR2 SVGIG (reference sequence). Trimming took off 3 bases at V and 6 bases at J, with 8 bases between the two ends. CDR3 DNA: TGTGCCTGGAGGTGGTGGGCCGGGGAGCTGTTTTTT. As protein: CAWRWWAGELFF.

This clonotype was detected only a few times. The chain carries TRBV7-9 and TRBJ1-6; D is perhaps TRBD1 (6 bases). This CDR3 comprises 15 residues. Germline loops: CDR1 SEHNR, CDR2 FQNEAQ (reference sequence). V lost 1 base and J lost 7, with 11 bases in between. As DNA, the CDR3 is TGTGCCAGCAGCTTAGTCTCCGACAGGAATTCACCCCTCCACTTT. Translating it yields CASSLVSDRNSPLHF. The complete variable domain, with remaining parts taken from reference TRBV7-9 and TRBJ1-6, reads DTGVSQNPRHKITKRGQNVTFRCDPISEHNRLYWYRQTLGQGPEFLTYFQNEAQLEKSRLLSDRFSAERPKGSFSTLEIQRTEQGDSAMYLCASSLVSDRNSPLHFGNGTRLTVT.

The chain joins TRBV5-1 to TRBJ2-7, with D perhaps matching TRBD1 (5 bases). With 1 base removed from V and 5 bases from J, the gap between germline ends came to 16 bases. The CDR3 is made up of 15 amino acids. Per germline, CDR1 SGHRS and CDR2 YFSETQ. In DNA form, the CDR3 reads TGCGCCAGCAGCTTGAGGCGGACAAATATCAACGAGCAGTACTTC. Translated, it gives CASSLRRTNINEQYF.